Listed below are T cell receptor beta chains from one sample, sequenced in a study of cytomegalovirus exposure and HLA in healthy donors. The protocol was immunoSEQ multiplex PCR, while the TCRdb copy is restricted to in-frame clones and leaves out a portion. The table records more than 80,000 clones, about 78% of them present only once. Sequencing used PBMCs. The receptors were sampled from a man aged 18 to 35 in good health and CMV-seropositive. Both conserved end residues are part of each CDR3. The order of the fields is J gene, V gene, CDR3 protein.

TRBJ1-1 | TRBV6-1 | CASSAPLGSNTEAFF
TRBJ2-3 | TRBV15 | CATSRPPGTQYF
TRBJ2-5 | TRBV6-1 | CASSALDWRGETQYF
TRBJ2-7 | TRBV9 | CASSPQQGYYEQYF
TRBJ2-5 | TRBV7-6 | CASSFTLAEYQETQYF
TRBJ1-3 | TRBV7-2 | CASSLGYSLTGNTIYF
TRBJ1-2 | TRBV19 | CASGMPEGLFFGYTF
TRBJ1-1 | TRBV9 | CASSVGGGWNTEAFF
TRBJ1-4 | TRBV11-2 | CASSFTTTNEKLFF
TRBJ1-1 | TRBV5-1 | CASSPGSMAEAFF
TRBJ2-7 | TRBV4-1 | CASSQPSGRPYEQYF
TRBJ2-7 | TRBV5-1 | CASSLGGSGEQYF
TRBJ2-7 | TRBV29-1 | CSVRVPVGEQYF
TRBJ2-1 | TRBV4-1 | CASSQAPGLNEQFF
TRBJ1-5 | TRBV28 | CASRGGGGQPQHF
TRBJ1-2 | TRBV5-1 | CASRTPGQGNGYTF
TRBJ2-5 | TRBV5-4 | CASSAVRGAQETQYF
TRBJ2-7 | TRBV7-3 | CASSPLGTSGIIIPYEQYF
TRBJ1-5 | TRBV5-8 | CASSPGTKINQPQHF
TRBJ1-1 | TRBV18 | CASSPHHTEAFF
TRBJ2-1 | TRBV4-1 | CASSQDVSGRVREQFF
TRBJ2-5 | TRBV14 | CASSQGRGAGEGQETQYF
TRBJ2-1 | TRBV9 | CASSVIPANSVRAYNEQFF
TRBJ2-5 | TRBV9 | CASSWEGGGAETQYF
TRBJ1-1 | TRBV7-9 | CASSARQGMNTEAFF
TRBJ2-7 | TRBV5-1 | CASSSRPAGGRDEQYF
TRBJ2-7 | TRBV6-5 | CASSYLHEQYF
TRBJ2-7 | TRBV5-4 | CASSFASGSGIGEQYF
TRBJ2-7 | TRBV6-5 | CASSYNSYEQYF